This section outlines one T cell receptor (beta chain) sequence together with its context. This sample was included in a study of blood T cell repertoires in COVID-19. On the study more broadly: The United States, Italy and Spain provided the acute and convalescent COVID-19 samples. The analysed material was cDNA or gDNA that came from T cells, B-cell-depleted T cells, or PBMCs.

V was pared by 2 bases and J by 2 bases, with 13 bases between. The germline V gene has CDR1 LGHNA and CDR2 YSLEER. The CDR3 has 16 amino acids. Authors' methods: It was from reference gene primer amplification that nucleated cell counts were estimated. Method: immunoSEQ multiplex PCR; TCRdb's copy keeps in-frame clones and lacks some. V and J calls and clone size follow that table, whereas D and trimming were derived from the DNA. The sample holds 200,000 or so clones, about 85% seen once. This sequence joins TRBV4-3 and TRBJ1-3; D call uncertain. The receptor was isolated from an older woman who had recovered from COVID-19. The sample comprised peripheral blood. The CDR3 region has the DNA TGCGCCAGCAGCCAACAGGCATGGGGAGCTGGAAACACCATATATTTT. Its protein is CASSQQAWGAGNTIYF.